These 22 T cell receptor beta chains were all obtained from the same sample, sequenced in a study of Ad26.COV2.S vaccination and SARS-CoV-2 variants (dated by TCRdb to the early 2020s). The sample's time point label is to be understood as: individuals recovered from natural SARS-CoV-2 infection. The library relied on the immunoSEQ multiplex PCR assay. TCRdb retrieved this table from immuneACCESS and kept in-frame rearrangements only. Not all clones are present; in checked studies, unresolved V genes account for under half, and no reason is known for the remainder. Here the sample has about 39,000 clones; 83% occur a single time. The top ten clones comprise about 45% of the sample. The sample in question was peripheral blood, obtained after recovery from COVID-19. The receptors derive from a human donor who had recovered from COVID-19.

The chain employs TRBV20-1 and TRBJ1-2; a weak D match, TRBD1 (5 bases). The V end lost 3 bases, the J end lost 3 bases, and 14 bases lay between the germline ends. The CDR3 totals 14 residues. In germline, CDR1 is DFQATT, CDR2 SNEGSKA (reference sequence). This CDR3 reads CSASSPGVDYGYTF. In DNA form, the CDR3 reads TGCAGTGCTAGTTCTCCGGGGGTTGACTATGGCTACACCTTC.

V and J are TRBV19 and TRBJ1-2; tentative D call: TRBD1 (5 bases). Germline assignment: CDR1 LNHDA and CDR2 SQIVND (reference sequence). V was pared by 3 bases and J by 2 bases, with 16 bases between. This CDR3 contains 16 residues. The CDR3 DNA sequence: TGTGCCAGTAGTATCTTCGGGCAGGGCCAGAACTATGGCTACACCTTC. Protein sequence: CASSIFGQGQNYGYTF.

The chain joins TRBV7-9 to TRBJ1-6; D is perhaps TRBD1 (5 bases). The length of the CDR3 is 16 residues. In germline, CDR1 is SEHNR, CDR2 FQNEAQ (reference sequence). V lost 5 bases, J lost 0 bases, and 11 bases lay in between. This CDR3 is CASSPEGSSYNSPLHF. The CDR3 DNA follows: TGTGCCAGCAGCCCCGAGGGGAGCTCCTATAATTCACCCCTCCACTTT. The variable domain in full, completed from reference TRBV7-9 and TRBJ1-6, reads DTGVSQNPRHKITKRGQNVTFRCDPISEHNRLYWYRQTLGQGPEFLTYFQNEAQLEKSRLLSDRFSAERPKGSFSTLEIQRTEQGDSAMYLCASSPEGSSYNSPLHFGNGTRLTVT.

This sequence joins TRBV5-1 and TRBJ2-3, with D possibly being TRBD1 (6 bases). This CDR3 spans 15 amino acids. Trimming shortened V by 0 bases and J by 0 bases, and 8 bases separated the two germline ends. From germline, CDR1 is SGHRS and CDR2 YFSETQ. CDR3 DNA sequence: TGCGCCAGCAGCTTGGGGGGGCCGAGCACAGATACGCAGTATTTT. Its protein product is CASSLGGPSTDTQYF. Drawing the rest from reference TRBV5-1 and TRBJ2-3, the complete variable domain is KAGVTQTPRYLIKTRGQQVTLSCSPISGHRSVSWYQQTPGQGLQFLFEYFSETQRNKGNFPGRFSGRQFSNSRSEMNVSTLELGDSALYLCASSLGGPSTDTQYFGPGTRLTVL.

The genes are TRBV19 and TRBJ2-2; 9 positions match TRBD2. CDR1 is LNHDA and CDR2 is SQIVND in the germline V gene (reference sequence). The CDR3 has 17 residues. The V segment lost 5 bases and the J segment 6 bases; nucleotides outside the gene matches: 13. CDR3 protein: CASSPYGLAPMAGELFF. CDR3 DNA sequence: TGTGCCAGTAGTCCTTACGGACTAGCGCCGATGGCCGGGGAGCTGTTTTTT.

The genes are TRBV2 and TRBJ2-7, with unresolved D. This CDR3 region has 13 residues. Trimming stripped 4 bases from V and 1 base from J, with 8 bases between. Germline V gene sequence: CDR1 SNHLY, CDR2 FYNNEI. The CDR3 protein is CASSVFQSYEQYV. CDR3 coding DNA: TGTGCCAGCAGTGTTTTCCAGTCCTACGAGCAGTACGTC.

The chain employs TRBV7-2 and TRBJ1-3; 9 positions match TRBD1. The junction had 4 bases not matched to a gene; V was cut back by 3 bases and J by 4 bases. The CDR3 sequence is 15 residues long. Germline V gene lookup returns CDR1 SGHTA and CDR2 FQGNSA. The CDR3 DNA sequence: TGTGCCAGCAGCTTTGGGACAGGGAAAGGAAACACCATATATTTT. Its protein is CASSFGTGKGNTIYF. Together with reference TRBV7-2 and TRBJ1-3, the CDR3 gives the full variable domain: GAGVSQSPSNKVTEKGKDVELRCDPISGHTALYWYRQSLGQGLEFLIYFQGNSAPDKSGLPSDRFSAERTGGSVSTLTIQRTQQEDSAVYLCASSFGTGKGNTIYFGEGSWLTVV.

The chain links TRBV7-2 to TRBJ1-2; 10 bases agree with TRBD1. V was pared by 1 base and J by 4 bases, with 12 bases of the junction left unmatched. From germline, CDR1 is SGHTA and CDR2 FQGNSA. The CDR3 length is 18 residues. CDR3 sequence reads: CASSLGGTGAQGLYGYTF. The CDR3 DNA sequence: TGTGCCAGCAGCTTAGGGGGGACAGGGGCGCAGGGCCTCTATGGCTACACCTTC.

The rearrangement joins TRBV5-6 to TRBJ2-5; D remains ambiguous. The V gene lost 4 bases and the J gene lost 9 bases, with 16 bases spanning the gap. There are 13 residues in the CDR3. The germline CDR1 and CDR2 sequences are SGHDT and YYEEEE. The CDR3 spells CASSAADLRSQYF. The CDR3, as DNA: TGTGCCAGCAGCGCTGCGGACCTGAGGTCCCAGTACTTC.

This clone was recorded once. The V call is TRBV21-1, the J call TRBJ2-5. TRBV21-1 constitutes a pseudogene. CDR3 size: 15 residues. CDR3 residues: CASSEEAQGGRPQYF. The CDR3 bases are TGTGCCAGCAGCGAAGAGGCGCAGGGGGGGAGACCCCAGTACTTC.

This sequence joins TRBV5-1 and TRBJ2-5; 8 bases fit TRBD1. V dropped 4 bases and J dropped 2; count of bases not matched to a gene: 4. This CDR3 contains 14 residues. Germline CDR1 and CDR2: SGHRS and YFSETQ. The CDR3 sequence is CASSVYRGQETQYF. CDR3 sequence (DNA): TGCGCCAGCAGCGTATACAGGGGGCAAGAGACCCAGTACTTC. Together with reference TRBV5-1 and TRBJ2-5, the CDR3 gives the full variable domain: KAGVTQTPRYLIKTRGQQVTLSCSPISGHRSVSWYQQTPGQGLQFLFEYFSETQRNKGNFPGRFSGRQFSNSRSEMNVSTLELGDSALYLCASSVYRGQETQYFGPGTRLLVL.

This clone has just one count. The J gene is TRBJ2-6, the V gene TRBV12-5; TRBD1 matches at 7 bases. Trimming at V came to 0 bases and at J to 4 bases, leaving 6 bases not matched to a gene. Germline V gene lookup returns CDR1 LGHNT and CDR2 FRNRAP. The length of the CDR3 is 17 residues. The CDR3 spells CASGLVPDRAGANVLTF. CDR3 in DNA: TGTGCTAGTGGTTTGGTACCTGACAGGGCCGGGGCCAACGTCCTGACTTTC. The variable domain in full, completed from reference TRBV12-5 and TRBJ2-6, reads DARVTQTPRHKVTEMGQEVTMRCQPILGHNTVFWYRQTMMQGLELLAYFRNRAPLDDSGMPKDRFSAEMPDATLATLKIQPSEPRDSAVYFCASGLVPDRAGANVLTFGAGSRLTVL.

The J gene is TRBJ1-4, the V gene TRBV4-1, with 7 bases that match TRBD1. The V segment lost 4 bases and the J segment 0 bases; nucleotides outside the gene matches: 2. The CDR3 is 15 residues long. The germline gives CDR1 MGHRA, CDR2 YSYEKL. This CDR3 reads CASSPGTATNEKLFF. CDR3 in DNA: TGCGCCAGCAGCCCAGGGACAGCAACTAATGAAAAACTGTTTTTT.

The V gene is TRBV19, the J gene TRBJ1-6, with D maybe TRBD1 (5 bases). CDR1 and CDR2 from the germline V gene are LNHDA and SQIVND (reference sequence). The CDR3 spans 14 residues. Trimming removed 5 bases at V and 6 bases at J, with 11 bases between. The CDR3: CASSSGRFNSPLHF. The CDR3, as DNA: TGTGCCAGTAGTTCGGGACGGTTTAATTCACCCCTCCACTTT.

CDR3 nucleotide sequence: TGTGCCAGCAGTGGAGGTTTCGGCTATGGCTACACCTTC. It is translated as CASSGGFGYGYTF. The chain couples TRBV9 to TRBJ1-2; D unresolved. The CDR3 extends over 13 amino acids. Germline lookup yields CDR1 SGDLS and CDR2 YYNGEE. The ends were cut back, 5 bases at V and 4 bases at J, with 12 bases in the middle.

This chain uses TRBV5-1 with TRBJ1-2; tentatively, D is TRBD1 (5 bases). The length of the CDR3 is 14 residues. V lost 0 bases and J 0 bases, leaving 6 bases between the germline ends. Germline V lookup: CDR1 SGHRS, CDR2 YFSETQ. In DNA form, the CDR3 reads TGCGCCAGCAGCTTGGCACAGGCTAACTATGGCTACACCTTC. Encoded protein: CASSLAQANYGYTF.

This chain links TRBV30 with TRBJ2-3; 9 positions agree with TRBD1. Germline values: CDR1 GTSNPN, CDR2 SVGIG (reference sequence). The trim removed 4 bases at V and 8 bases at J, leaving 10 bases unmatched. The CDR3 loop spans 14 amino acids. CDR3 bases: TGTGCCTGGAAAGGGACAGGGATGGGAGGTACGCAGTATTTT. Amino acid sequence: CAWKGTGMGGTQYF.

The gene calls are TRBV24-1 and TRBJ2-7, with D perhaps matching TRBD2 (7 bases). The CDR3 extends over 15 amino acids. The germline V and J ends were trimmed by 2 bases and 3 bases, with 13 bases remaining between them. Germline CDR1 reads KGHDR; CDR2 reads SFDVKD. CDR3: CATSDSFGGRYEQYF. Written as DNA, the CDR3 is TGTGCCACCAGTGATTCCTTCGGGGGGCGCTACGAGCAGTACTTC.

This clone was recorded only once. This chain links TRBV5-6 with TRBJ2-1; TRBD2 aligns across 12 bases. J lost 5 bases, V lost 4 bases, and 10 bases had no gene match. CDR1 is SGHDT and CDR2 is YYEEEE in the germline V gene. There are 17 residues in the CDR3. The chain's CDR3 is CASSVPLAGGPNNEQFF. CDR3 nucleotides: TGTGCCAGCAGCGTCCCACTAGCGGGGGGCCCAAACAATGAGCAGTTCTTC.

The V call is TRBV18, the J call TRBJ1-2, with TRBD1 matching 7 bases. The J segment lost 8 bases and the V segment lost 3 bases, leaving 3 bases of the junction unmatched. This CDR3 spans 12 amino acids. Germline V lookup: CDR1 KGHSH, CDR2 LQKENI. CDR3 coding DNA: TGTGCCAGCTCACCCGGACAGGAGGGCTACACCTTC. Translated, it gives CASSPGQEGYTF.

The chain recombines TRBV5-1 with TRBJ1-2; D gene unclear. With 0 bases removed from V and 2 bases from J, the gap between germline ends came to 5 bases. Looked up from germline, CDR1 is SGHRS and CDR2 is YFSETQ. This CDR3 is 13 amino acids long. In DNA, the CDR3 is TGCGCCAGCAGCTTGGCCACGAACTATGGCTACACCTTC. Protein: CASSLATNYGYTF.

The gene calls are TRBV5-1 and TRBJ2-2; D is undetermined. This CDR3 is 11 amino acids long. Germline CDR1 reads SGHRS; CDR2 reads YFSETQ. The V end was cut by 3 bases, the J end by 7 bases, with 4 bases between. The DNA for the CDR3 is TGCGCCAGCAGCTCCGGCGGGGAGCTGTTTTTT. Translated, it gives CASSSGGELFF.